The clone carrying this T cell receptor beta chain appeared once. Clones were sequenced by immunoSEQ multiplex PCR, and TCRdb holds only the in-frame ones, with some missing. The table has approximately 240,000 clones, around four fifths seen once; the top ten hold less than 6.5%. This entry comes from a study of blood T cell repertoires in COVID-19. Whole-study context: The samples span acute and convalescent COVID-19 from the United States, Italy and Spain.

Trimming took off 10 bases at V and 4 bases at J, with 16 bases between the two ends. There are 13 residues in the CDR3. Germline CDR1 reads LNHDA; CDR2 reads SQIVND (reference sequence). Sequencing used peripheral blood. This chain connects TRBV19 to TRBJ1-1; D remains unclear. The source of this sequence is a woman aged 60-75 years who had recovered from COVID-19. CDR3 protein: CATGSLWGTEAFF. CDR3 DNA: TGTGCCACCGGGAGTCTGTGGGGCACTGAAGCTTTCTTT.